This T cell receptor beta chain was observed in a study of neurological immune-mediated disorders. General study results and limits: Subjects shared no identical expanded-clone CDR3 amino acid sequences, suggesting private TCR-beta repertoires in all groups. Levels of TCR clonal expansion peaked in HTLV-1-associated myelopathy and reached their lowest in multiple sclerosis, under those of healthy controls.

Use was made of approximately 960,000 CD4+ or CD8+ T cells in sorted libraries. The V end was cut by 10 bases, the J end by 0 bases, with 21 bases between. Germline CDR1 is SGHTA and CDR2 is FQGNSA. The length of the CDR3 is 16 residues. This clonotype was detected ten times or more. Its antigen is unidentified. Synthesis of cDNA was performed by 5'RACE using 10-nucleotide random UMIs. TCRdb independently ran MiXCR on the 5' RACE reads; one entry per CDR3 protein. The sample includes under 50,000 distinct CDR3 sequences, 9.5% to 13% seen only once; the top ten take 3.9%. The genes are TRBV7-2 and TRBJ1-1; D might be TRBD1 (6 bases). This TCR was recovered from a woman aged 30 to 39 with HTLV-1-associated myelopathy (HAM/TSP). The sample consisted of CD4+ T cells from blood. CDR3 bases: TGTGCCACCCCCAACAGGGTTTCCTTGATGAACACTGAAGCTTTCTTT. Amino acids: CATPNRVSLMNTEAFF.